This entry features one TCR beta chain sequence. Its target is not known. The CDR3 loop spans 13 amino acids. The V gene's germline CDR1 is SGHRS and CDR2 YFSETQ. The method, 5' RACE with UMI labels, was used to prepare the TRB cDNA libraries. TCRdb reprocessed the 5' RACE reads, with one entry per CDR3 protein and no DNA. This sample lists roughly 65,000 distinct CDR3 sequences; its ten largest clones have 0.71%. The data derive from a study of CXCR3-negative and CXCR3-positive naive CD8 T cells. General study points: Researchers report that CXCR3-positive naive cells carry more hydrophobic TRB CDR3s than CXCR3-negative naive cells. Comparably high diversity was seen in both naive subsets, and much lower diversity in memory CD8+ cells. Partly lower CXCR3 expression followed cryopreservation, and most assays relied on fresh PBMCs.

Per CD8+ T cell subset, triplicate sorts of 310,000 or so cells each were done. Input material: naive CXCR3+ CD8+ T cells from blood. Subset indicated: CD45RO-CCR7+CD27+CD95- naive CD8+ T cells expressing CXCR3 (TNR3+). V usage is TRBV5-1 and J usage is TRBJ2-1; TCRdb picks TRBD2, but there is no DNA to check that call. The TCR comes from a human donor in good health. Some clones in this sample may be carry-over from other donors' samples. CDR3 region: CASRGHGDNEQFF.